These 28 T cell receptor beta chains originate from one sample sequenced in a study of CD8+CD57+ T cells in acquired aplastic anemia. TCR beta VDJ combinations and CDR3 sequences were profiled from genomic DNA. TCRdb reanalysed the reads using MiXCR and keeps one entry per CDR3 protein. The table records about 420,000 distinct CDR3 sequences, 55% to 75% of them present only once. The sample was sorted CD4+, CD8+, or CD8+CD57+ T cells (not recorded which) from PBMCs. These receptors all stem from a human donor in good health, serving as a control.

Comments on this clonotype: Germline is not matched at one junction end, which may reflect a read error. The chain carries TRBV5-1 and TRBJ1-2; no firm D call. Looked up from germline, CDR1 is SGHRS and CDR2 is YFSETQ. The CDR3 totals 13 residues. CDR3 residues: CASSLAGNYAYTF. The CDR3 nucleotides read TGTGCCAGCAGCTTGGCAGGAAACTATGCCTACACCTTC.

The chain couples TRBV20-1 to TRBJ2-7, with 7 bases lining up with TRBD2. The CDR3 runs 12 residues. Germline loops: CDR1 DFQATT, CDR2 SNEGSKA (reference sequence). The trim removed 3 bases at V and 11 bases at J, leaving 10 bases unmatched. CDR3 loop: CSARGGNTEEYF. For the CDR3, the DNA is TGCAGTGCTAGGGGGGGGAACACCGAAGAGTACTTC.

This clonotype appeared many times. J is TRBJ2-5 and V is TRBV4-3, with D maybe TRBD2 (6 bases). Germline values: CDR1 LGHNA, CDR2 YSLEER. The CDR3 covers 13 residues. The germline V and J ends were trimmed by 3 bases and 2 bases, with 7 bases remaining between them. CDR3 sequence reads: CASSQTRQETQYF. The CDR3 nucleotides are TGCGCCAGCAGCCAGACTAGACAAGAGACCCAGTACTTC.

This sequence joins TRBV7-2 and TRBJ1-5, with D possibly matching TRBD1 (6 bases). V was pared by 7 bases and J by 12 bases, with 25 bases between. Germline values: CDR1 SGHTA, CDR2 FQGNSA. The CDR3 consists of 15 residues. The CDR3 loop reads CASTKYRAGNQGQHF. Here the CDR3 DNA reads TGTGCCAGCACCAAGTACAGGGCCGGCAATCAGGGCCAGCATTTT. The full variable domain, with the rest looked up from reference TRBV7-2 and TRBJ1-5, is GAGVSQSPSNKVTEKGKDVELRCDPISGHTALYWYRQSLGQGLEFLIYFQGNSAPDKSGLPSDRFSAERTGGSVSTLTIQRTQQEDSAVYLCASTKYRAGNQGQHFGDGTRLSIL.

The V and J genes are TRBV2 and TRBJ1-5, with D hard to call. This CDR3 contains 13 residues. Trimming cost V 7 bases and J 9 bases, with 16 bases left between them. Germline lookup yields CDR1 SNHLY and CDR2 FYNNEI. The CDR3 sequence is CASTLGVRGPQHF. The CDR3 bases are TGTGCCAGCACTCTTGGCGTGCGCGGGCCCCAGCATTTT. Drawing the rest from reference TRBV2 and TRBJ1-5, the complete variable domain is EPEVTQTPSHQVTQMGQEVILRCVPISNHLYFYWYRQILGQKVEFLVSFYNNEISEKSEIFDDQFSVERPDGSNFTLKIRSTKLEDSAMYFCASTLGVRGPQHFGDGTRLSIL.

In this sample, this clonotype turned up once. A read error may account for a junction end that differs from germline. The rearrangement joins TRBV11-3 to TRBJ1-6; D is uncertain. CDR1 is SGHNT, CDR2 YENEEA, per germline. The CDR3 spans 15 residues. CDR3 nucleotide sequence: TGCGCCAGCAGGCTTTACGGGAACTATAATTCACCCCTCCACTTT. Protein product: CASRLYGNYNSPLHF.

V is TRBV7-6 and J is TRBJ2-7; D might be TRBD2 (5 bases). Germline lookup yields CDR1 SGHVS and CDR2 FNYEAQ. The CDR3 runs to 14 residues. V lost 6 bases and J lost 11, with 23 bases in between. The CDR3 coding sequence is TGTGCCAGCAGTGGAAAGGATGACTATTGCGACAAGTACTTC. Translation: CASSGKDDYCDKYF.

This clonotype showed up many times. The rearrangement uses TRBV9 and TRBJ2-1; perhaps D is TRBD1 or TRBD2 (5 bases each). V shed 2 bases and J shed 10 bases, with 10 bases lying between them. CDR3 length equals 12 residues. CDR1 and CDR2 (germline): SGDLS, YYNGEE. The CDR3 loop reads CASSVEWGEQFF. CDR3 nucleotide sequence: TGTGCCAGCAGCGTGGAGTGGGGGGAGCAGTTCTTC. The full variable domain, its missing parts supplied by reference TRBV9 and TRBJ2-1, is DSGVTQTPKHLITATGQRVTLRCSPRSGDLSVYWYQQSLDQGLQFLIQYYNGEERAKGNILERFSAQQFPDLHSELNLSSLELGDSALYFCASSVEWGEQFFGPGTRLTVL.

The rearrangement links TRBV7-9 to TRBJ1-2, with D unclear. V was pared by 5 bases and J by 6 bases, with 16 bases between. This CDR3 is built from 14 residues. Germline values: CDR1 SEHNR, CDR2 FQNEAQ (reference sequence). CDR3 sequence reads: CASSAARPNHGYTF. The CDR3, as DNA: TGTGCCAGCAGCGCTGCCAGACCCAACCATGGCTACACCTTC.

This clonotype has a count of ten or more. V is TRBV30 and J is TRBJ2-1, with D possibly TRBD2 on 6 matching bases. The CDR3 loop spans 11 amino acids. In germline, CDR1 is GTSNPN, CDR2 SVGIG (reference sequence). V was clipped by 0 bases and J by 9 bases, with 6 bases between them. The CDR3, as DNA: TGTGCCTGGAGTGTCGGGGGTGAGCAGTTCTTC. This encodes CAWSVGGEQFF.

The CDR3 bases are TGTGCCAGCAGCTTCAGCCGGGGTACTAGGGGCGAGACCCAGTACTTC. This sequence encodes CASSFSRGTRGETQYF. The chain carries TRBV11-1 and TRBJ2-7, with D perhaps assigned TRBD1 or TRBD2 (5 bases each). With the DNA end fitting TRBJ2-5 better, the J assignment may be wrong. The CDR3 is made up of 16 amino acids. Per germline, CDR1 SGHAT and CDR2 FQDESV (reference sequence).

In its sample, this clonotype was seen once. Its ends do not fully match the called genes, so a read error is possible. The V call is TRBV9, the J call TRBJ1-2, with a possible D match to TRBD1 (6 bases). This CDR3 spans 13 amino acids. Germline V gives CDR1 SGDLS, CDR2 YYNGEE. The CDR3 is CASSVLPPHGGQF. CDR3 nucleotides: TGTGCCAGCAGCGTCCTCCCCCCACACGGGGGACAATTC.

This chain joins TRBV7-9 and TRBJ1-5; D ambiguous. This CDR3 spans 15 amino acids. V was clipped by 5 bases and J by 11 bases, with 22 bases between them. Germline assignment: CDR1 SEHNR and CDR2 FQNEAQ (reference sequence). In nucleotides, the CDR3 is TGTGCCAGCAGCACCCCTACGGGTAGGCAAGAGACCCAGCATTTT. Translated: CASSTPTGRQETQHF.

The chain links TRBV20-1 to TRBJ2-2; D not certain. CDR3 length equals 19 residues. Germline values: CDR1 DFQATT, CDR2 SNEGSKA (reference sequence). V dropped 0 bases and J dropped 1 base, with 21 bases sitting between them. Written as DNA, the CDR3 is TGCAGTGCTAGAGATCTTCCGCGAGACTTTTGGGGGAACACCGGGGAGCTGTTTTTT. It translates to CSARDLPRDFWGNTGELFF.

This clonotype came up many times. The rearrangement uses TRBV6-2 or TRBV6-3 and TRBJ1-2, with 8 bases matching TRBD1. With V trimmed by 8 bases and J by 4 bases, 12 bases remained unmatched. The length of the CDR3 is 15 residues. CDR1 and CDR2 (germline): MNHEY, SVGEGT. CDR3 protein: CASWGRGPIRYGYTF. CDR3 bases: TGTGCCAGCTGGGGCAGGGGGCCTATTCGCTATGGCTACACCTTC.

The chain uses TRBV7-8 and TRBJ1-6; the match to TRBD1 covers 8 bases. Germline V gene sequence: CDR1 SGHVS, CDR2 FQNEAQ. The trim removed 6 bases at V and 13 bases at J, leaving 14 bases unmatched. This CDR3 comprises 15 residues. The CDR3 sequence is CASSLYGQGTSPLHF. The CDR3 nucleotides are TGTGCCAGCAGTTTGTATGGACAGGGAACATCGCCCCTCCACTTT.

This clonotype occurred once. This chain links TRBV20-1 with TRBJ2-5, with D unresolved. The V gene lost 3 bases and the J gene lost 3 bases, with 17 bases spanning the gap. The CDR3 runs 15 residues. CDR1 DFQATT and CDR2 SNEGSKA come from the germline V gene (reference sequence). For the CDR3, the DNA is TGCAGTGCTAGCCTTCCCAGCTGCTACGAAGAGACCCAGTACTTC. Translation: CSASLPSCYEETQYF.

V gene TRBV5-1 combines with J gene TRBJ2-7; 8 nucleotides line up with TRBD2. The V and J ends lost 4 bases and 12 bases, in that order; junction bases with no gene match: 9. This CDR3 has 12 residues. The germline gives CDR1 SGHRS, CDR2 YFSETQ. This CDR3 reads CASSPFAGTRYF. In nucleotides, the CDR3 is TGCGCCAGCAGCCCGTTCGCAGGGACTAGGTACTTC.

The rearrangement links TRBV7-4 to TRBJ1-2; tentatively, D is TRBD1 (6 bases). CDR3 length: 13 residues. V was shortened by 9 bases and J by 5 bases, with 16 bases between the two germline ends. Germline V gives CDR1 SGHVT, CDR2 SQSDAQ. CDR3 in DNA: TGTGCCAGAACCAAGGACAGTCTATATGGCTACACCTTC. This codes for CARTKDSLYGYTF. Full variable domain (outside the CDR3, taken from reference TRBV7-4 and TRBJ1-2): GAGVSQSPRYKVAKRGRDVALRCDSISGHVTLYWYRQTLGQGSEVLTYSQSDAQRDKSGRPSGRFSAERPERSVSTLKIQRTEQGDSAVYLCARTKDSLYGYTFGSGTRLTVV.

V gene TRBV5-6 combines with J gene TRBJ2-7; D possibly matches TRBD1 or TRBD2 (5 bases each). V was pared by 4 bases and J by 2 bases, with 16 bases between. The germline V gene encodes CDR1 SGHDT and CDR2 YYEEEE. The CDR3 is 15 amino acids. For the CDR3, the DNA is TGTGCCAGCAGCACGGAAAGAGGGACCCCCTACGAGCAGTACTTC. Translation gives CASSTERGTPYEQYF. The full variable domain, with the rest looked up from reference TRBV5-6 and TRBJ2-7, is DAGVTQSPTHLIKTRGQQVTLRCSPKSGHDTVSWYQQALGQGPQFIFQYYEEEERQRGNFPDRFSGHQFPNYSSELNVNALLLGDSALYLCASSTERGTPYEQYFGPGTRLTVT.

Remarks on this clonotype: The conserved final phenylalanine or tryptophan is absent from the CDR3, which likely points to a read error. The rearrangement joins TRBV10-3 to TRBJ1-4; D is possibly TRBD1 (6 bases). Trimming removed 2 bases from V and 7 bases from J, with 14 bases in between. CDR1 and CDR2 (germline): ENHRY, SYGVKD. The CDR3 covers 15 residues. CDR3 protein: CAISEKGEMGEKLFS. The CDR3 nucleotides are TGTGCCATCAGTGAGAAGGGGGAGATGGGTGAAAAACTGTTTTCT.

A few counts support this clonotype. The J gene is TRBJ2-3, the V gene TRBV12-3 or TRBV12-4; the match to TRBD2 covers 11 bases. This CDR3 has 15 residues. V shed 5 bases, J shed 8 bases, and the junction held 9 bases outside the gene matches. The CDR3 is CASSPSGGFSGTQYF. The CDR3 DNA follows: TGTGCCAGCAGTCCTAGCGGGGGGTTCTCCGGTACGCAGTATTTT.

To note about this clonotype: Its ends do not fully match the called genes, so a read error is possible. The chain carries TRBV5-1 and TRBJ2-6; D is uncertain. Germline CDR1 reads SGHRS; CDR2 reads YFSETQ. The CDR3 loop spans 16 amino acids. The DNA of the CDR3 is TGTGCCAGCAGTGCAGGCTATCTTCGAGAGGCCAACGTCCTGACTTTC. It translates to CASSAGYLREANVLTF.

A remark on this clonotype: An end of the junction does not agree with germline; a read error may underlie this. This rearrangement joins TRBV9 to TRBJ1-1, with D perhaps TRBD1 (5 bases). CDR3 length: 13 residues. Germline-derived CDR1 and CDR2 are SGDLS and YYNGEE. The DNA of the CDR3 is TGTGCCAGCAGCTTAGTTGTGAACAATGGGGCTACCTTT. Translated, it gives CASSLVVNNGATF. Complete variable domain (other parts from reference TRBV9 and TRBJ1-1): DSGVTQTPKHLITATGQRVTLRCSPRSGDLSVYWYQQSLDQGLQFLIQYYNGEERAKGNILERFSAQQFPDLHSELNLSSLELGDSALYFCASSLVVNNGATFGQGTRLTVV.

A note on this clonotype: The CDR3 does not end in the conserved phenylalanine or tryptophan, so this is likely a read error. The DNA is left out, because the CDR3 cannot be placed on it with certainty; the CDR3 is given as TCRdb lists it. The chain carries TRBV7-6 and TRBJ1-3. The CDR3 spans 12 amino acids, including both terminal residues. Germline-derived CDR1 and CDR2 are SGHVS and FNYEAQ. The chain's CDR3 is CASTTERRSANN.

The chain recombines TRBV12-3 or TRBV12-4 with TRBJ1-4; D perhaps matches TRBD1 (6 bases). CDR3 length: 14 residues. Trimming took 5 bases from V and 7 from J, leaving 14 bases between them. The CDR3 protein is CASSEGGPGEKLFF. Written as DNA, the CDR3 is TGTGCCAGCAGTGAGGGGGGGCCTGGTGAAAAACTGTTTTTT.

This clonotype has just a few counts. A much larger clone sits a single nucleotide away, making a read error possible. This chain links TRBV7-2 with TRBJ1-1; TRBD1 is a possible D gene (5 bases). From germline, CDR1 is SGHTA and CDR2 FQGNSA. The CDR3 is 13 amino acids. V was cut by 6 bases and J by 10 bases, with 18 bases left in between. CDR3 coding DNA: TGTGCCAGCAGAATAGGTGGGACCCCTGGAGCTTTCTTT. It codes for CASRIGGTPGAFF.

V and J are TRBV7-2 and TRBJ1-4; a weak D match, TRBD1 (5 bases). The length of the CDR3 is 14 residues. From germline, CDR1 is SGHTA and CDR2 FQGNSA. The germline V and J ends were trimmed by 10 bases and 17 bases, with 29 bases remaining between them. Here the CDR3 DNA reads TGTGCCACTACCCCCGGGGCAGATTATGAAAAGCACTTTTTT. Translation gives CATTPGADYEKHFF. The full variable domain, completed using reference TRBV7-2 and TRBJ1-4, is GAGVSQSPSNKVTEKGKDVELRCDPISGHTALYWYRQSLGQGLEFLIYFQGNSAPDKSGLPSDRFSAERTGGSVSTLTIQRTQQEDSAVYLCATTPGADYEKHFFGSGTQLSVL.